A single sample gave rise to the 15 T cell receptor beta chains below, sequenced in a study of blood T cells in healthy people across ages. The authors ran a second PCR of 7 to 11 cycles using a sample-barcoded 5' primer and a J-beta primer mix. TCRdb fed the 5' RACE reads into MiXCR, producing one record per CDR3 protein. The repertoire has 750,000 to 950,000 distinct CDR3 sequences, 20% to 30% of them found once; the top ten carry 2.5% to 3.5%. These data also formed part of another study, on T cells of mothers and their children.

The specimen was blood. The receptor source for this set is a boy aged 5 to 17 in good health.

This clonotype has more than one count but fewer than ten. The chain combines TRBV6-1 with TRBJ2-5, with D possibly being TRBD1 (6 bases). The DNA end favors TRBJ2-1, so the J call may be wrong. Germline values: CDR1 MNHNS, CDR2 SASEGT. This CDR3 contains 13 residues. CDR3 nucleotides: TGTGCCAGCAGCGACGACAGGTTCGGTGAGCAGTTCTTC. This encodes CASSDDRFGEQFF.

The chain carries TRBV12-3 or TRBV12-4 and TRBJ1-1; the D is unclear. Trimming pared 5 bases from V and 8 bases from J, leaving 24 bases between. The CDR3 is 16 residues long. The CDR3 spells CASSRLASGQRAEAFF. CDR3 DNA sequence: TGTGCCAGCAGTCGATTGGCCTCTGGGCAGCGGGCCGAAGCTTTCTTT.

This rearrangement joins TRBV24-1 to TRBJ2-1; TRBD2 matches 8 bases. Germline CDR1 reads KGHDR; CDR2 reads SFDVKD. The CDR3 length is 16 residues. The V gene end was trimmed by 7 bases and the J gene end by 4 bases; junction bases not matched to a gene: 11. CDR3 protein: CATSPGGSGVYNEQFF. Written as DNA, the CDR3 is TGTGCCACCAGCCCCGGGGGTAGCGGGGTTTACAATGAGCAGTTCTTC.

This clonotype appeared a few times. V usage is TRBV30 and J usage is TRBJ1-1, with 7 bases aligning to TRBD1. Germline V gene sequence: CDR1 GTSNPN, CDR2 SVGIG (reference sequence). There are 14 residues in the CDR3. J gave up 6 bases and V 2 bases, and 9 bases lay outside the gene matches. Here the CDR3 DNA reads TGTGCCTGGAGTTTGATGACAGGGAGGGCTGAAGCTTTCTTT. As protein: CAWSLMTGRAEAFF.

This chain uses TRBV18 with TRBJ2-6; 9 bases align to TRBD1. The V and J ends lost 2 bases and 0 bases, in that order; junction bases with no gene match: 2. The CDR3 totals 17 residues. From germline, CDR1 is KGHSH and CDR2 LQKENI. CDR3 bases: TGTGCCAGCTCACCAGCACAGGGGGCCTCTGGGGCCAACGTCCTGACTTTC. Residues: CASSPAQGASGANVLTF.

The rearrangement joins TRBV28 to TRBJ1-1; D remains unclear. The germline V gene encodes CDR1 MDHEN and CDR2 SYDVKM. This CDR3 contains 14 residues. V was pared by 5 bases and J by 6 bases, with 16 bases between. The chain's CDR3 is CASSTGRGAPEAFF. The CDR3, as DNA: TGTGCCAGCAGTACCGGACGGGGAGCCCCTGAAGCTTTCTTT.

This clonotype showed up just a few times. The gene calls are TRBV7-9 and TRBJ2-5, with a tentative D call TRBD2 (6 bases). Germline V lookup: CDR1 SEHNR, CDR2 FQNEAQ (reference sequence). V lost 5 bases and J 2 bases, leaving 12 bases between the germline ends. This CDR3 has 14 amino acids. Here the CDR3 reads CASSRSGWQETQYF. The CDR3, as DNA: TGTGCCAGCAGCCGCAGCGGGTGGCAAGAGACCCAGTACTTC.

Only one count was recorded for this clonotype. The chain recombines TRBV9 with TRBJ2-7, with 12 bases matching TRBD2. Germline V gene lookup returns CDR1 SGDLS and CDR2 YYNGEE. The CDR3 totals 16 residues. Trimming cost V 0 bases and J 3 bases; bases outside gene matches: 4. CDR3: CASSVGTSGAFYEQYF. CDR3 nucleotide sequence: TGTGCCAGCAGCGTAGGGACTAGCGGGGCTTTCTACGAGCAGTACTTC.

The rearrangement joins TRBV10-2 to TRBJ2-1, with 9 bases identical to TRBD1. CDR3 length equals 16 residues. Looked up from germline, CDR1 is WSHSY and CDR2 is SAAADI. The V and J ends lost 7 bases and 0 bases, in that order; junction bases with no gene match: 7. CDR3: CASTGTGSISYNEQFF. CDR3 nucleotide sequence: TGCGCCAGCACCGGGACAGGGTCAATCTCCTACAATGAGCAGTTCTTC.

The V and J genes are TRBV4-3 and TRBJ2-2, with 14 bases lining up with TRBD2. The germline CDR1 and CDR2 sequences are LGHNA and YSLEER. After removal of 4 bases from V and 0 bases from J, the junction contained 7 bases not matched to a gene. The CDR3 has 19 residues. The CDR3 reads CASSRPGLAGETNTGELFF. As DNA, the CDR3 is TGCGCCAGCAGCCGCCCGGGACTAGCGGGGGAGACGAACACCGGGGAGCTGTTTTTT.

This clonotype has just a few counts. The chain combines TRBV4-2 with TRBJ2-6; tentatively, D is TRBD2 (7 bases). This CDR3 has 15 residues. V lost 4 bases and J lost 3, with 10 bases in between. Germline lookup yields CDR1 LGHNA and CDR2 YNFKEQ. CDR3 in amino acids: CASSPGGLGANVLTF. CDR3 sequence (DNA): TGTGCCAGCAGCCCCGGGGGGCTTGGGGCCAACGTCCTGACTTTC.

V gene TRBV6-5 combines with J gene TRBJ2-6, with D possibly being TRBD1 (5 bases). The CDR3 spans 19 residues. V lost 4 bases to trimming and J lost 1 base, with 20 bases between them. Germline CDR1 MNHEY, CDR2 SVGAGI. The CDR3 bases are TGTGCCAGCAGTTCCGTGGAAGGCAGGGATGTTTCTGGGGCCAACGTCCTGACTTTC. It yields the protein CASSSVEGRDVSGANVLTF.

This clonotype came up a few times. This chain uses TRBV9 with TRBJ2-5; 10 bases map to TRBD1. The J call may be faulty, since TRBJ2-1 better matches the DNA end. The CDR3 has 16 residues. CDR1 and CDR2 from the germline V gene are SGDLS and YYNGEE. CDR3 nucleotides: TGTGCCAGCAGCGTGGGAGGGACAGGGGAGCCAAATGAGCAGTTCTTC. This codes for CASSVGGTGEPNEQFF.

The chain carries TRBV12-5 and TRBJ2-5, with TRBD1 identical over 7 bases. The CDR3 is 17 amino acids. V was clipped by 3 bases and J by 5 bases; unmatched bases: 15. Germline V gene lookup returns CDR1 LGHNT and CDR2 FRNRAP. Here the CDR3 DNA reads TGTGCTAGTGGTTTCGGGCCCACAGGGGTCCAGTGGGAGACCCAGTACTTC. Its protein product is CASGFGPTGVQWETQYF.

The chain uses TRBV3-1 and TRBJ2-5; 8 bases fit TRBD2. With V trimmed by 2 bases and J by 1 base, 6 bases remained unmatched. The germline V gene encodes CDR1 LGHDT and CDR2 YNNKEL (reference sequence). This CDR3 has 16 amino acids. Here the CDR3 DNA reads TGTGCCAGCAGCCAATGGCGGGGGGCCCGCCAAGAGACCCAGTACTTC. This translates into CASSQWRGARQETQYF.